This T cell receptor (beta chain) is from a study of blood T cell repertoires in COVID-19. On the study more broadly: There were acute and convalescent COVID-19 samples, and they came from the United States, Italy and Spain.

This CDR3 has 12 residues. The germline V gene has CDR1 SGHDT and CDR2 YYEEEE. The V gene lost 3 bases and the J gene lost 8 bases, with 8 bases spanning the gap. This clone was picked up one time. Libraries were prepared by immunoSEQ multiplex PCR; TCRdb keeps only in-frame clonotypes and omits some of them. Of 70,000 to 80,000 clones in the sample, roughly 82% were seen once. The rearrangement joins TRBV5-6 to TRBJ1-4; D unresolved. The TCR sequence derives from a woman of 80 years or more with acute or convalescent COVID-19. The sample consisted of peripheral blood. CDR3 sequence (DNA): TGTGCCAGCAGCTCTGAGCGGGAAAAACTGTTTTTT. Its translation is CASSSEREKLFF.